Below, 25 T cell receptor beta chains from the same sample are listed, as sequenced in a study of blood T cell repertoires in COVID-19. Using immunoSEQ multiplex PCR, the repertoire was profiled, and TCRdb retains in-frame clones only, with some absent. The table shows more than 250,000 clones, with around 86% occurring only once. Sequenced: peripheral blood. The receptors were sampled from a man aged 50-59 years with active or convalescent COVID-19.

J is TRBJ2-3 and V is TRBV24-1; 9 bases fit TRBD1. CDR1 and CDR2 from the germline V gene are KGHDR and SFDVKD. With 0 bases clipped from V and 3 bases from J, the junction kept 9 bases outside the gene matches. The CDR3 length is 18 residues. This CDR3 is CATSDLPVGTGTTDTQYF. Here the CDR3 DNA reads TGTGCCACCAGTGATTTGCCCGTCGGGACAGGGACAACAGATACGCAGTATTTT.

V and J are TRBV9 and TRBJ2-1; 14 bases fit TRBD2. The V and J ends lost 3 bases and 6 bases, in that order; junction bases with no gene match: 8. Germline loops: CDR1 SGDLS, CDR2 YYNGEE. This CDR3 region has 17 residues. The CDR3 nucleotides read TGTGCCAGCAGCGCCCTCTCCGGGACTAGCGGGAGCAATGAGCAGTTCTTC. This translates into CASSALSGTSGSNEQFF.

This clone was observed a single time. The rearrangement joins TRBV24-1 to TRBJ2-3; D is uncertain. In germline, CDR1 is KGHDR, CDR2 SFDVKD. The V end was cut by 0 bases, the J end by 6 bases, with 18 bases between. This CDR3 has 17 residues. This CDR3 is CATSDLGSGPSRDTQYF. The CDR3 DNA follows: TGTGCCACCAGTGATTTGGGATCCGGTCCCTCGAGGGATACGCAGTATTTT.

The sample holds one count of this clone. The chain recombines TRBV13 with TRBJ2-7; 10 bases align to TRBD1. The J segment lost 6 bases and the V segment lost 5 bases, leaving 13 bases of the junction unmatched. The CDR3 is made up of 16 amino acids. CDR1 PRHDT and CDR2 FYEKMQ come from the germline V gene (reference sequence). DNA of the CDR3: TGTGCCAGCAGCCCCCAAGTGGGACAGGGGCCCTTCGAGCAGTACTTC. Residues: CASSPQVGQGPFEQYF.

V gene TRBV9 combines with J gene TRBJ2-6, with 8 bases lining up with TRBD1. Germline-derived CDR1 and CDR2 are SGDLS and YYNGEE. V shed 0 bases and J 0 bases; nucleotides not matched to a gene: 5. CDR3 length equals 18 residues. The CDR3 DNA is TGTGCCAGCAGCGTAGATGACAGGGGTAGCTCTGGGGCCAACGTCCTGACTTTC. The encoded protein is CASSVDDRGSSGANVLTF.

This chain links TRBV19 with TRBJ2-1, with TRBD2 matching over 9 bases. Germline CDR1 and CDR2: LNHDA and SQIVND (reference sequence). V was pared by 7 bases and J by 4 bases, with 20 bases of the junction left unmatched. This CDR3 has 19 residues. CDR3 sequence reads: CASTPRGLAFLADYNEQFF. The CDR3 coding sequence is TGTGCCAGTACCCCGCGGGGACTAGCTTTTCTCGCGGATTACAATGAGCAGTTCTTC.

The chain employs TRBV10-3 and TRBJ1-3, with D maybe TRBD1 (6 bases). With 11 bases removed from V and 2 bases from J, the gap between germline ends came to 19 bases. Germline V gives CDR1 ENHRY, CDR2 SYGVKD. CDR3 size: 15 residues. CDR3: CAVSGGALTGNTIYF. CDR3 in DNA: TGTGCCGTCTCGGGGGGGGCGCTAACTGGAAACACCATATATTTT.

This clone has just one count. J is TRBJ1-2 and V is TRBV24-1; 7 nucleotides agree with TRBD1. With 6 bases clipped from V and 7 bases from J, the junction kept 7 bases outside the gene matches. Germline V lookup: CDR1 KGHDR, CDR2 SFDVKD. The CDR3 covers 13 residues. The CDR3 region has the DNA TGTGCCACCAGTCGCGAGGGGGCCGTTGGCTACACCTTC. The encoded protein is CATSREGAVGYTF.

This clone was recorded once. CDR3 in DNA: TGTGCCAGCAGTGAACGAGTAGCGGGGGGTACAGATACGCAGTATTTT. Residues: CASSERVAGGTDTQYF. J is TRBJ2-3 and V is TRBV6-1; TRBD2 agrees at 10 bases. The trim removed 2 bases at V and 3 bases at J, leaving 5 bases unmatched. The germline gives CDR1 MNHNS, CDR2 SASEGT. This CDR3 is 16 amino acids long.

This chain joins TRBV18 and TRBJ1-5; TRBD1 might be the D (6 bases). The CDR3 covers 17 residues. Trimming shortened V by 1 base and J by 8 bases, and 21 bases separated the two germline ends. Germline V gene sequence: CDR1 KGHSH, CDR2 LQKENI. CDR3 sequence: CASSPRGAGAGDEPQHF. For the CDR3, the DNA is TGTGCCAGCTCACCACGAGGGGCAGGGGCGGGCGATGAGCCCCAGCATTTT.

J is TRBJ1-1 and V is TRBV28; possible D gene TRBD1, 6 bases. The CDR3 has 13 amino acids. Germline V gene data show CDR1 as MDHEN and CDR2 as SYDVKM. Between the trimmed V and J ends, which lost 6 bases and 1 base, there was a span of 9 bases. CDR3 residues: CASSRQANTEAFF. The CDR3 DNA sequence: TGTGCCAGCAGCCGACAGGCGAACACTGAAGCTTTCTTT.

The rearrangement links TRBV11-2 to TRBJ2-5, with 11 bases identical to TRBD1. The CDR3 has 15 amino acids. Germline V CDR1 and CDR2: SGHAT, FQNNGV. The J segment lost 5 bases and the V segment lost 5 bases, leaving 7 bases of the junction unmatched. CDR3 nucleotide sequence: TGTGCCAGCAGCCCCGGACAGGGGGCGTTTGAGACCCAGTACTTC. Its translation: CASSPGQGAFETQYF.

J is TRBJ2-5 and V is TRBV28; 8 bases are shared with TRBD1. This CDR3 has 15 residues. The trim removed 6 bases at V and 3 bases at J, leaving 9 bases unmatched. Germline V CDR1 and CDR2: MDHEN, SYDVKM. CDR3 sequence: CASSPLTTGEETQYF. In DNA, the CDR3 is TGTGCCAGCAGCCCACTAACGACAGGGGAAGAGACCCAGTACTTC.

This rearrangement joins TRBV6-4 to TRBJ2-1, with D perhaps matching TRBD2 (6 bases). Germline V gives CDR1 MRHNA, CDR2 SNTAGT. The germline V and J ends were trimmed by 5 bases and 5 bases, with 16 bases remaining between them. This CDR3 region has 15 residues. The CDR3 sequence: CASSRFGSLDNEQFF. Written as DNA, the CDR3 is TGTGCCAGCAGTCGGTTCGGGAGTCTGGACAATGAGCAGTTCTTC.

To note about this clone: Other DNA sequences in this sample translate to the same CDR3. The V gene is TRBV28, the J gene TRBJ1-2; 8 bases line up with TRBD1. Trimming removed 7 bases from V and 1 base from J; junction bases left unmatched: 5. The CDR3 contains 14 residues. Germline V gives CDR1 MDHEN, CDR2 SYDVKM. CDR3 amino acids: CASTTGQGNYGYTF. The CDR3 nucleotides are TGTGCCAGCACAACTGGACAGGGTAACTATGGCTACACCTTC.

The V call is TRBV21-1, the J call TRBJ1-2. TRBV21-1 is annotated as a pseudogene. The CDR3 has 16 amino acids. CDR3 sequence (DNA): TGTGCCACCTCGCTTGAGGCCTATGGTGGACTTACTGGCTACACCTTC. Translating it yields CATSLEAYGGLTGYTF.

The gene calls are TRBV2 and TRBJ2-7; 14 nucleotides line up with TRBD2. With 6 bases clipped from V and 4 bases from J, the junction kept 2 bases outside the gene matches. CDR1 SNHLY and CDR2 FYNNEI come from the germline V gene. The CDR3 loop spans 14 amino acids. The CDR3 sequence is CASSGTSGSYEQYF. The DNA of the CDR3 is TGTGCCAGCAGCGGGACTAGCGGGAGTTACGAGCAGTACTTC.

The V gene is TRBV28, the J gene TRBJ2-5, with 7 bases that match TRBD1. CDR3 length: 14 amino acids. J lost 3 bases, V lost 3 bases, and 4 bases had no gene match. Germline CDR1 and CDR2: MDHEN and SYDVKM. CDR3 DNA: TGTGCCAGCAGTTTGGAACAGGGGAAAGAGACCCAGTACTTC. Its protein is CASSLEQGKETQYF.

This rearrangement joins TRBV4-3 to TRBJ1-1, with D unresolved. The CDR3 sequence is 15 residues long. Germline lookup yields CDR1 LGHNA and CDR2 YSLEER. The V gene lost 0 bases and the J gene lost 6 bases, with 14 bases spanning the gap. This CDR3 reads CASSQDLRGSAEAFF. The CDR3 DNA is TGCGCCAGCAGCCAAGATCTTAGAGGGAGCGCTGAAGCTTTCTTT.

This chain connects TRBV7-9 to TRBJ1-1; D ambiguous. Between the trimmed V and J ends, which lost 7 bases and 0 bases, there was a span of 9 bases. CDR1 is SEHNR and CDR2 is FQNEAQ in the germline V gene (reference sequence). The CDR3 has 13 residues. The DNA of the CDR3 is TGTGCCAGCAACCGGGGAATGAACACTGAAGCTTTCTTT. Its protein is CASNRGMNTEAFF.

This chain uses TRBV15 with TRBJ2-1, with TRBD2 as a possible D gene (6 bases). This CDR3 is 13 amino acids long. Trimming cost V 4 bases and J 8 bases, with 12 bases left between them. The germline gives CDR1 LNHNV, CDR2 YYDKDF (reference sequence). CDR3 loop: CATSNVAEDEQFF. As DNA, the CDR3 is TGTGCCACCAGCAATGTAGCGGAAGATGAGCAGTTCTTC.

The chain combines TRBV29-1 with TRBJ2-5; a possible D gene is TRBD2 (6 bases). Trimming pared 8 bases from V and 4 bases from J, leaving 29 bases between. In germline, CDR1 is SQVTM, CDR2 ANQGSEA. The CDR3 runs to 17 residues. The chain's CDR3 is CSPCPPPDRELGETQYF. The CDR3 nucleotides are TGCAGCCCTTGCCCCCCCCCTGATCGGGAGTTGGGAGAGACCCAGTACTTC.

The J gene is TRBJ1-2, the V gene TRBV2; 7 nucleotides agree with TRBD1. The CDR3 extends over 14 amino acids. With V trimmed by 4 bases and J by 8 bases, 10 bases remained unmatched. The germline V gene has CDR1 SNHLY and CDR2 FYNNEI. CDR3 region: CASSVLGGAGGYTF. The CDR3 nucleotides are TGTGCCAGCAGTGTTTTAGGGGGCGCGGGAGGCTACACCTTC.

The rearrangement uses TRBV15 and TRBJ1-3; maybe TRBD1 (5 bases). The CDR3 consists of 14 residues. The germline CDR1 and CDR2 sequences are LNHNV and YYDKDF (reference sequence). Trimming stripped 7 bases from V and 7 bases from J, with 17 bases between. CDR3 protein: CATKRGRVGNTIYF. The CDR3 region has the DNA TGTGCCACCAAAAGGGGAAGGGTTGGGAACACCATATATTTT.

The chain joins TRBV6-1 to TRBJ2-7, with 7 bases fitting TRBD2. V lost 3 bases to trimming and J lost 9 bases; unmatched junction nucleotides: 14. The CDR3 extends over 15 amino acids. The germline V gene encodes CDR1 MNHNS and CDR2 SASEGT. The CDR3 nucleotides read TGTGCCAGCAGTGACCCCTCTTCCGGGAGGAGTTTGCAGTACTTC. It codes for CASSDPSSGRSLQYF.